The text below deals with one T cell receptor (beta chain). Antigen unknown. Clones were sequenced by immunoSEQ multiplex PCR, and TCRdb holds only the in-frame ones, with some missing. The table shows 17,000 or so clones, with 65% to 75% occurring only once. The data were taken from a study of ipilimumab plus nivolumab after autologous stem cell transplantation. Overall study context: The DLBCL group included primary refractory and relapsed cases. The study's findings and limits: TCR repertoire, Treg phenotype and gut microbiota reportedly support more study of this approach.

There are 17 residues in the CDR3. Per the germline V gene, CDR1 is ENHRY and CDR2 is SYGVKD. J was trimmed by 4 bases and V by 0 bases; bases with no gene match: 8. Checkpoint therapy with ipilimumab 1 mg/kg began 14 to 28 days after transplant. The starting material was PBMCs, obtained in a trial of ipilimumab plus nivolumab as post-transplant consolidation. The rearrangement links TRBV10-3 to TRBJ2-1; 8 bases are shared with TRBD1. This TCR came from a male donor with diffuse large B-cell lymphoma. In nucleotides, the CDR3 is TGTGCCATCAGTGAGTCAGGAGCAGGGGGCGCTTACAATGAGCAGTTCTTC. Translated, it gives CAISESGAGGAYNEQFF.